These 6 T cell receptor beta chains share one sample of origin, sequenced in a study of Tregs in tolerant kidney transplant recipients. Measured with immunoSEQ multiplex PCR; TCRdb has only the in-frame clones, and not every one. Here the sample table reports 45,000 to 55,000 clones. Sequencing was performed on CD4+ T cells from blood, taken before the transplant. Source of these receptors: a human donor who received a combined kidney and bone marrow transplant.

On this clone: The sequence runs out 3 residues before the end of the CDR3; the remainder is reconstructed from the germline J gene. This chain connects TRBV2 to TRBJ2-2, with D tentatively TRBD1 (5 bases). The V gene lost 7 bases and the J gene lost 3 bases, with 12 bases spanning the gap. The CDR3 has 14 amino acids. Germline CDR1 reads SNHLY; CDR2 reads FYNNEI. The CDR3 bases that were read are TGTGCCAGCAACCAGGGTAGAGACACCGGGGAG. It encodes CASNQGRDTGE. The entire CDR3 protein reads CASNQGRDTGELFF.

Points on this clone: The sequence runs out 3 residues before the end of the CDR3; the remainder is reconstructed from the germline J gene. The chain joins TRBV20-1 to TRBJ2-7; 7 bases line up with TRBD1. Trimming removed 5 bases from V and 5 bases from J; junction bases left unmatched: 9. CDR3 length: 13 residues. Looked up from germline, CDR1 is DFQATT and CDR2 is SNEGSKA (reference sequence). The chain's CDR3 is CSASRQGQHEQYF. The CDR3 bases that were read are TGCAGTGCTTCCCGACAGGGCCAACACGAG.

Of note for this clone: The CDR3 end is not reached by the read, which stops 3 residues before it; the germline J gene fills it in. This chain links TRBV5-1 with TRBJ2-7; D is uncertain. The CDR3 totals 13 residues. CDR1 and CDR2 (germline): SGHRS, YFSETQ. The V gene lost 0 bases and the J gene lost 6 bases, with 10 bases spanning the gap. The CDR3 here is CASSLEFTGEQYF. The CDR3 DNA, read in part, is TGCGCCAGCAGCTTGGAGTTTACGGGCGAG.

As regards this clone: The CDR3 goes on 3 residues after the read ends, and that part is filled in from the germline J gene. The chain employs TRBV7-9 and TRBJ2-7; D remains unclear. The length of the CDR3 is 14 residues. Trimming left V 4 bases short and J 5 bases short, with 15 bases between. Germline V gives CDR1 SEHNR, CDR2 FQNEAQ (reference sequence). Incomplete CDR3 DNA: TGTGCCAGCAGCTGGCGCCTGCTAGGAAACGAG. As protein: CASSWRLLGNE. In full, the CDR3 is CASSWRLLGNEQYF.

Note on this clone: With the read ending 3 residues before the CDR3 end, the germline J gene is used to fill in that end. The chain carries TRBV7-2 and TRBJ1-5, with D maybe TRBD1 (6 bases). Germline CDR1 reads SGHTA; CDR2 reads FQGNSA. There are 13 residues in the CDR3. The ends were cut back, 4 bases at V and 5 bases at J, with 9 bases in the middle. The CDR3 reads CASSSDRYQPQHF. The CDR3 bases that were read are TGTGCCAGCAGCTCGGACAGATATCAGCCC.

The CDR3 spells CASSLTSGSGDTQYF. The sequenced part of the CDR3 DNA is TGTGCCAGCAGTCTCACTAGCGGGAGCGGAGATACG. J is TRBJ2-3 and V is TRBV28; TRBD2 matches at 11 bases. The read ends 3 residues shy of where the CDR3 ends; the end is completed using the germline J gene. The germline gives CDR1 MDHEN, CDR2 SYDVKM. The trim removed 5 bases at V and 5 bases at J, leaving 6 bases unmatched. CDR3 length equals 15 residues. Using reference TRBV28 and TRBJ2-3 for the parts outside the CDR3, the full variable domain is DVKVTQSSRYLVKRTGEKVFLECVQDMDHENMFWYRQDPGLGLRLIYFSYDVKMKEKGDIPEGYSVSREKKERFSLILESASTNQTSMYLCASSLTSGSGDTQYFGPGTRLTVL.